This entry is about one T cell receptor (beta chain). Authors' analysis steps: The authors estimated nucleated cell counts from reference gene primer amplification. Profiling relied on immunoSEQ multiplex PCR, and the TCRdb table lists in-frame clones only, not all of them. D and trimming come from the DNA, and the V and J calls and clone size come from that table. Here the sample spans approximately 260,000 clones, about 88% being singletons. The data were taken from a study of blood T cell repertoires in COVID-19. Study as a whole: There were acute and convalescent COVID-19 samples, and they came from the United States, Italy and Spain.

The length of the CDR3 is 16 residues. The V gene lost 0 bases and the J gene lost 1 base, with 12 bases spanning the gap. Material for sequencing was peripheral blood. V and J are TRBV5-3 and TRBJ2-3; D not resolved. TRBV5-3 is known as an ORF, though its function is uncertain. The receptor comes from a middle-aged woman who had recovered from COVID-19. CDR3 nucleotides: TGTGCCAGAAGCTTGGCTGGGTTAGAGGGCACAGATACGCAGTATTTT. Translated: CARSLAGLEGTDTQYF.